This T cell receptor beta chain originates from a study of neoadjuvant anti-PD-1 for oral cavity cancer. Study-wide context: Around day 43, patients without progression received a fourth nivolumab dose before surgery.

The germline V gene has CDR1 SGHRS and CDR2 YFSETQ. Trimming cost V 7 bases and J 2 bases, with 9 bases left between them. This CDR3 has 13 residues. Regarding the study as a whole: Higher pretreatment blood Treg/Th17 ratios correlated with higher pretreatment blood and lower post-treatment tumor TCRbeta clonality.

Concerning this clone itself: The antigen remains undetermined.

The sample's time point: after neoadjuvant nivolumab, at surgical resection. Blood cells were analyzed directly, without culture or expansion. Only in-frame clones appear in the TCRdb table, and some are missing; sequencing was by immunoSEQ multiplex PCR. The sample has over 9,500 clones, less than 70% seen once; the top ten hold 3% to 4.5%. The starting material was PBMCs, obtained after nivolumab (anti-PD-1) treatment. V and J are TRBV5-1 and TRBJ2-2; no reliable D call. This sequence originates from a person aged 35-80 years with oral cavity squamous cell carcinoma. The CDR3 nucleotides read TGCGCCAGCGGGATTTCTAACACCGGGGAGCTGTTTTTT. Its protein is CASGISNTGELFF.